The clone carrying this T cell receptor beta chain showed up just a few times. Its antigen is unknown. The CDR3 runs to 16 residues. The germline gives CDR1 MNHNY, CDR2 SVGAGI (reference sequence). The trim removed 3 bases at V and 4 bases at J, leaving 6 bases unmatched. The sequenced template was cDNA made from the entire isolated RNA. The data were produced by immunoSEQ multiplex PCR, yet TCRdb's version contains in-frame clones alone and is incomplete. The table shows 400,000 or so clones, with roughly a tenth occurring only once. These data belong to a study of beta chain features in type 1 diabetes. Findings and caveats of the study: Moderately but significantly shorter TCRB CDR3s were found in Type 1 diabetes patients in all four CD4+ subsets.

Sequencing was carried out using central memory CD4+ T cells from blood. The V gene is TRBV6-6, the J gene TRBJ1-5; 10 bases fit TRBD1. This clonotype was sampled from a man aged 30-40 years with type 1 diabetes. CDR3 protein: CASSYRTGGLNQPQHF. The CDR3 bases are TGTGCCAGCAGTTATAGGACAGGGGGGTTGAATCAGCCCCAGCATTTT.